Listed here are 11 T cell receptor beta chains from one sample, sequenced in a study of beta chain features in type 1 diabetes. Findings and limits, study-wide: Type 1 diabetes patients showed a moderate but significant shortening of TCRB CDR3s in all four CD4+ subsets.

The authors reverse transcribed all of the isolated RNA, so sequencing captured expressed TCRB transcripts. Produced via immunoSEQ multiplex PCR; TCRdb's table is partial and in-frame only. The data show 160,000 or so clones, around 63% seen once. Their recognized antigens are unknown. Sequences were obtained from naive CD4+ T cells from blood. The receptor source for this set is a young man with type 1 diabetes.

V and J are TRBV30 and TRBJ2-7; TRBD2 matches at 7 bases. The trim removed 2 bases at V and 2 bases at J, leaving 3 bases unmatched. The CDR3 loop spans 13 amino acids. Per germline, CDR1 GTSNPN and CDR2 SVGIG (reference sequence). CDR3 bases: TGTGCCTGGAGTAGGGGAGGGCCCTACGAGCAGTACTTC. It is translated as CAWSRGGPYEQYF.

This chain's CDR3 is CAWMGQGVSPLHF. As DNA, the CDR3 is TGTGCCTGGATGGGACAGGGCGTTTCACCCCTCCACTTT. The V gene is TRBV30, the J gene TRBJ1-6; 9 bases are a match to TRBD1. CDR1 and CDR2 (germline): GTSNPN, SVGIG (reference sequence). The CDR3 totals 13 residues. The J segment lost 9 bases and the V segment lost 4 bases, leaving 4 bases of the junction unmatched. Complete variable domain (other parts from reference TRBV30 and TRBJ1-6): SQTIHQWPATLVQPVGSPLSLECTVEGTSNPNLYWYRQAAGRGLQLLFYSVGIGQISSEVPQNLSASRPQDRQFILSSKKLLLSDSGFYLCAWMGQGVSPLHFGNGTRLTVT.

The chain joins TRBV9 to TRBJ1-3; D unclear. CDR1 and CDR2 (germline): SGDLS, YYNGEE. Trimming removed 7 bases from V and 0 bases from J, with 11 bases in between. CDR3 length: 14 residues. For the CDR3, the DNA is TGTGCCAGCTCTCGGGCACGCTCTGGAAACACCATATATTTT. It specifies CASSRARSGNTIYF.

V usage is TRBV29-1 and J usage is TRBJ1-5; no clear D. The CDR3 is 12 amino acids. CDR1 SQVTM and CDR2 ANQGSEA come from the germline V gene. Trimming stripped 7 bases from V and 0 bases from J, with 7 bases between. The CDR3 bases are TGCAGCGGAGGTTTTAGCAATCAGCCCCAGCATTTT. This sequence encodes CSGGFSNQPQHF.

This chain connects TRBV7-2 to TRBJ2-7, with no clear D. This CDR3 is built from 11 residues. Germline V gene sequence: CDR1 SGHTA, CDR2 FQGNSA. Trimming pared 2 bases from V and 9 bases from J, leaving 8 bases between. The CDR3 region is CASSLSTLQYF. CDR3 nucleotide sequence: TGTGCCAGCAGCTTAAGTACGTTGCAGTACTTC.

The genes are TRBV9 and TRBJ2-1; the D gene is possibly TRBD2 (5 bases). CDR3 length: 15 residues. V was pared by 3 bases and J by 3 bases, with 13 bases between. Germline assignment: CDR1 SGDLS and CDR2 YYNGEE. CDR3 sequence: CASSAGVIGYNEQFF. Written as DNA, the CDR3 is TGTGCCAGCAGCGCCGGGGTTATAGGCTACAATGAGCAGTTCTTC. The full variable domain, with the rest looked up from reference TRBV9 and TRBJ2-1, is DSGVTQTPKHLITATGQRVTLRCSPRSGDLSVYWYQQSLDQGLQFLIQYYNGEERAKGNILERFSAQQFPDLHSELNLSSLELGDSALYFCASSAGVIGYNEQFFGPGTRLTVL.

V and J are TRBV7-2 and TRBJ2-1; D gene uncertain. V lost 5 bases, J lost 5 bases, and 7 bases lay in between. The CDR3 consists of 12 residues. Germline V gene sequence: CDR1 SGHTA, CDR2 FQGNSA. CDR3: CASSRRDNEQFF. DNA of the CDR3: TGTGCCAGCAGCCGTCGTGACAATGAGCAGTTCTTC.

This chain links TRBV27 with TRBJ1-2; maybe TRBD1 (5 bases). The V end was cut by 5 bases, the J end by 1 base, with 14 bases between. This CDR3 is built from 15 residues. Germline V gene lookup returns CDR1 MNHEY and CDR2 SMNVEV (reference sequence). The CDR3 sequence: CASSPQRQNNYGYTF. The CDR3, as DNA: TGTGCCAGCAGTCCCCAGAGACAGAATAACTATGGCTACACCTTC.

This chain uses TRBV28 with TRBJ2-1; no clear D. The length of the CDR3 is 12 residues. Germline V gene sequence: CDR1 MDHEN, CDR2 SYDVKM. V lost 8 bases and J 1 base, leaving 6 bases between the germline ends. This chain's CDR3 is CASAASYNEQFF. In DNA form, the CDR3 reads TGTGCCAGCGCCGCTTCCTACAATGAGCAGTTCTTC.

The chain couples TRBV2 to TRBJ1-2; D uncertain. Germline-derived CDR1 and CDR2 are SNHLY and FYNNEI. V dropped 4 bases and J dropped 4 bases, with 10 bases sitting between them. The CDR3 is 13 residues long. The CDR3 sequence: CASSVGSGYGYTF. CDR3 in DNA: TGTGCCAGCAGTGTGGGCAGCGGCTATGGCTACACCTTC.

The rearrangement uses TRBV5-1 and TRBJ2-3; D not certain. The CDR3 contains 13 residues. The ends were cut back, 1 base at V and 6 bases at J, with 9 bases in the middle. CDR1 SGHRS and CDR2 YFSETQ come from the germline V gene. CDR3 in amino acids: CASSLRYTDTQYF. DNA for the CDR3: TGCGCCAGCAGCTTGCGCTACACGGATACGCAGTATTTT. Full variable domain (outside the CDR3, taken from reference TRBV5-1 and TRBJ2-3): KAGVTQTPRYLIKTRGQQVTLSCSPISGHRSVSWYQQTPGQGLQFLFEYFSETQRNKGNFPGRFSGRQFSNSRSEMNVSTLELGDSALYLCASSLRYTDTQYFGPGTRLTVL.